The present TCR beta chain was sequenced within a study of neurological immune-mediated disorders. One entry per CDR3 protein results from TCRdb running MiXCR on the 5' RACE reads. Of some 41,000 distinct CDR3 sequences in the sample, 2.5% were seen once. Germline assignment: CDR1 SGHRS and CDR2 YFSETQ. The CDR3 length is 12 residues. Trimming left V 4 bases short and J 6 bases short, with 11 bases between. This clonotype was recorded at least ten times. The chain has TRBV5-1 and TRBJ2-7; tentatively, D is TRBD2 (6 bases). The clonotype comes from a man aged 25-45 years with multiple sclerosis. Sequencing was done on a sample of PBMCs. The CDR3 sequence: CASSGGTAEQYF. CDR3 DNA sequence: TGCGCCAGCAGCGGGGGGACCGCCGAGCAGTACTTC.